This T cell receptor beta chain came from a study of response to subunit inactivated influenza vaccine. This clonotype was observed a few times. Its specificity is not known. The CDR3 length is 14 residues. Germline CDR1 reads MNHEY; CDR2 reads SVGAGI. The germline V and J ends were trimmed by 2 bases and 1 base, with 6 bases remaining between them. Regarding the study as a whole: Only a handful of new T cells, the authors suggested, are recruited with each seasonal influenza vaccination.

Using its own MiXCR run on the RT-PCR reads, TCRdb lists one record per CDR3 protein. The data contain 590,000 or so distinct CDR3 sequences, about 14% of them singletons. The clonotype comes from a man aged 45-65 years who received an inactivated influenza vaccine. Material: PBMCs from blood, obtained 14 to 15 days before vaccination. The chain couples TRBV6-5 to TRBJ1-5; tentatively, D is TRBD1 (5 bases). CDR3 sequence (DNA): TGTGCCAGCAGTTACAGGGGAAGCAATCAGCCCCAGCATTTT. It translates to CASSYRGSNQPQHF.